The 14 T cell receptor beta chains below come from one sample, sequenced in a study of cytomegalovirus exposure and HLA in healthy donors. The PCR had 60 Vbeta and 13 Jbeta primers. Sequencing used immunoSEQ multiplex PCR; TCRdb keeps in-frame clones, though not all of them. The table includes about 130,000 clones, around 85% detected once. Sequenced input: PBMCs. The receptors were gathered from a boy aged 5-17 years in good health and CMV-seronegative.

The J gene is TRBJ2-5, the V gene TRBV5-4, with 7 nucleotides matching TRBD2. The junction had 9 bases not matched to a gene; V was cut back by 5 bases and J by 5 bases. Looked up from germline, CDR1 is SGHNT and CDR2 is YYREEE (reference sequence). The CDR3 extends over 14 amino acids. CDR3 DNA: TGTGCCAGCAGAACCTGGGGGGGTCACGAGACCCAGTACTTC. Residues: CASRTWGGHETQYF.

J is TRBJ2-5 and V is TRBV27; D possibly corresponds to TRBD1 (6 bases). Germline V gene sequence: CDR1 MNHEY, CDR2 SMNVEV (reference sequence). V was shortened by 5 bases and J by 6 bases, with 13 bases between the two germline ends. The CDR3 is made up of 13 amino acids. The CDR3 spells CASSGAGAQTQYF. CDR3 nucleotide sequence: TGTGCCAGCAGTGGGGCAGGGGCCCAGACCCAGTACTTC.

The chain joins TRBV4-2 to TRBJ1-1; D is undetermined. The CDR3 length is 12 residues. Germline CDR1 reads LGHNA; CDR2 reads YNFKEQ. V was pared by 2 bases and J by 3 bases, with 4 bases between. The CDR3 DNA reads as TGTGCCAGCAGCCAACAGGACACTGAAGCTTTCTTT. Encoded protein: CASSQQDTEAFF.

This chain uses TRBV19 with TRBJ1-5, with a possible D match to TRBD1 (5 bases). CDR1 and CDR2 (germline): LNHDA, SQIVND (reference sequence). Trimming shortened V by 6 bases and J by 4 bases, and 7 bases separated the two germline ends. The CDR3 sequence is 12 residues long. In DNA form, the CDR3 reads TGTGCCAGTAGCGGGGGTAATCAGCCCCAGCATTTT. Residues: CASSGGNQPQHF.

This clone showed up just once. This sequence joins TRBV14 and TRBJ2-3; 8 positions agree with TRBD2. In germline, CDR1 is SGHDN, CDR2 FVKESK. Trimming cost V 1 base and J 2 bases; bases outside gene matches: 5. The CDR3 totals 16 residues. The CDR3 is CASSQVAGGYTDTQYF. DNA for the CDR3: TGTGCCAGCAGCCAAGTTGCGGGAGGTTACACAGATACGCAGTATTTT. The variable domain in full, completed from reference TRBV14 and TRBJ2-3, reads EAGVTQFPSHSVIEKGQTVTLRCDPISGHDNLYWYRRVMGKEIKFLLHFVKESKQDESGMPNNRFLAERTGGTYSTLKVQPAELEDSGVYFCASSQVAGGYTDTQYFGPGTRLTVL.

The V call is TRBV7-3, the J call TRBJ2-5; 7 nucleotides agree with TRBD1. The trim removed 5 bases at V and 2 bases at J, leaving 11 bases unmatched. CDR1 is SGHTA and CDR2 is FQGTGA in the germline V gene. CDR3 length equals 16 residues. The DNA of the CDR3 is TGTGCCAGCAGCCGCAAAACCGGGACAGCTCAAGAGACCCAGTACTTC. Encoded protein: CASSRKTGTAQETQYF. The full variable domain, in which reference TRBV7-3 and TRBJ2-5 provide the parts outside the CDR3, is GAGVSQTPSNKVTEKGKYVELRCDPISGHTALYWYRQSLGQGPEFLIYFQGTGAADDSGLPNDRFFAVRPEGSVSTLKIQRTERGDSAVYLCASSRKTGTAQETQYFGPGTRLLVL.

This chain uses TRBV30 with TRBJ2-7; 9 positions match TRBD1. CDR3 length equals 15 residues. Trimming took 1 base from V and 3 from J; bases not matched to a gene: 7. From germline, CDR1 is GTSNPN and CDR2 SVGIG (reference sequence). In nucleotides, the CDR3 is TGTGCCTGGAGTGGCGTAGACAGGGGGAACTACGAGCAGTACTTC. This sequence encodes CAWSGVDRGNYEQYF.

The chain carries TRBV5-1 and TRBJ1-3, with D tentatively TRBD1 (5 bases). CDR1 is SGHRS, CDR2 YFSETQ, per germline. V was shortened by 0 bases and J by 0 bases, with 10 bases between the two germline ends. The CDR3 spans 16 residues. The CDR3 protein is CASSLDRPFSGNTIYF. CDR3 nucleotide sequence: TGCGCCAGCAGCTTGGACAGGCCGTTCTCTGGAAACACCATATATTTT.

The CDR3 loop is CASSTTWEGNTIYF. As DNA, the CDR3 is TGTGCCAGTAGTACGACCTGGGAGGGAAACACCATATATTTT. J is TRBJ1-3 and V is TRBV19; D ambiguous. The V end lost 4 bases, the J end lost 4 bases, and 11 bases lay between the germline ends. The length of the CDR3 is 14 residues. Germline V CDR1 and CDR2: LNHDA, SQIVND (reference sequence).

This sequence joins TRBV7-2 and TRBJ2-7, with a tentative D call TRBD2 (6 bases). Germline V gene sequence: CDR1 SGHTA, CDR2 FQGNSA. The CDR3 runs 13 residues. Deletions cut 4 bases from V and 0 bases from J, with 7 bases between. As DNA, the CDR3 is TGTGCCAGCAGCTCCGGGAGCTCCTACGAGCAGTACTTC. Its translation: CASSSGSSYEQYF.

This clone was observed a single time. The rearrangement uses TRBV20-1 and TRBJ1-2, with D uncertain. With 3 bases removed from V and 8 bases from J, the gap between germline ends came to 10 bases. Germline V gene sequence: CDR1 DFQATT, CDR2 SNEGSKA (reference sequence). The CDR3 has 11 residues. This CDR3 is CSARGLGGYTF. CDR3 in DNA: TGCAGTGCTAGGGGTCTCGGGGGCTACACCTTC.

To note about this clone: The junction shows a germline mismatch at one end, possibly a read error. The V and J genes are TRBV4-3 and TRBJ1-2, with 7 bases aligning to TRBD1. Germline V CDR1 and CDR2: LGHNA, YSLEER. The CDR3 runs to 13 residues. The CDR3 DNA follows: TGCGCCAGCAGCCAAGATAGAGGGGGCGGCTACCCCTTC. Encoded protein: CASSQDRGGGYPF.

CDR3 amino acids: CASSRTVMNTEAFF. The DNA of the CDR3 is TGTGCCAGCAGCCGAACAGTAATGAACACTGAAGCTTTCTTT. The chain is built from TRBV5-8 and TRBJ1-1; D is ambiguous. CDR1 is SGHTS, CDR2 YDEGEE, per germline. The CDR3 loop spans 14 amino acids. Trimming stripped 4 bases from V and 0 bases from J, with 10 bases between.

This chain uses TRBV13 with TRBJ2-1; D gene unclear. The CDR3 is 13 amino acids. Germline V lookup: CDR1 PRHDT, CDR2 FYEKMQ (reference sequence). V lost 1 base to trimming and J lost 2 bases, with 3 bases between them. The CDR3 DNA sequence: TGTGCCAGCAGCTTAGCGGCCTACAATGAGCAGTTCTTC. This encodes CASSLAAYNEQFF.